This T cell receptor (beta chain) was sequenced during a study of CD8+CD57+ T cells in acquired aplastic anemia. CDR1 and CDR2 (germline): SGHTA, FQGTGA. The length of the CDR3 is 15 residues. V lost 2 bases, J lost 5 bases, and 15 bases lay in between. Patients chosen for sequencing had shown CD8+CD57+ cell expansion by flow cytometry. This clonotype came up many times. Genomic DNA, serving as template, underwent TCR beta VDJ and CDR3 profiling. TCRdb re-called the reads with MiXCR, one entry per CDR3 protein. This table has 150,000 or so distinct CDR3 sequences, about 52% appearing once. The clonotype originates from a human donor with aplastic anemia. V gene TRBV7-3 combines with J gene TRBJ2-5; weak D call: TRBD2 (7 bases). Sequenced input: sorted CD4+, CD8+, or CD8+CD57+ T cells (not recorded which) from PBMCs. CDR3 amino acids: CASSLVRGAGETQYF. CDR3 bases: TGTGCCAGCAGCTTAGTCCGGGGGGCCGGGGAGACCCAGTACTTC.